This entry is about one T cell receptor (beta chain). Germline V gene data show CDR1 as MNHNS and CDR2 as SASEGT. There are 14 residues in the CDR3. With 1 base removed from V and 0 bases from J, the gap between germline ends came to 6 bases. The data originate from a study of blood T cell repertoires in COVID-19. Study overall: Specimens from acute and convalescent COVID-19 originated in the United States, Italy and Spain. Sample material is recorded as cDNA or gDNA derived from T cells, B-cell-depleted T cells, or PBMCs.

Sequencing was performed with immunoSEQ multiplex PCR; in TCRdb, only in-frame clones are kept and a portion is missing. The table includes some 190,000 clones, roughly 87% detected once. Individuals aged about 18 to 90 years were recruited from 24 US areas. The clonotype comes from a woman in her forties with acute COVID-19. The sequencing input was PBMCs or T cells enriched from blood (not recorded which). The chain carries TRBV6-1 and TRBJ1-2; the D gene is possibly TRBD1 (6 bases). CDR3 DNA sequence: TGTGCCAGCAGTGAAGACAGGGCTAACTATGGCTACACCTTC. Protein sequence: CASSEDRANYGYTF.